A selection of T cell receptor beta chains follows, all from one sample in a study of cytomegalovirus exposure and HLA in healthy donors. Generated by immunoSEQ multiplex PCR, the TCRdb table keeps only in-frame clones and is missing some. The sample lists about 130,000 clones, roughly 80% seen once, with more than 0.9% in the top ten. The sample taken for sequencing was PBMCs. These receptors were collected from a boy between 10 and 17 years old in good health and CMV-seronegative. Each CDR3 is given with its conserved first and last residue. Fields, in order: clone size, V gene, J gene, D gene, CDR3 DNA, CDR3 protein. A D gene is named only where the DNA matches it firmly. Clone size is shown for a subset of rows, as once, few, many or a class of expanded clone.

-	TRBV7-6	TRBJ2-1	-	TGTGCCAGCAGCTTAGCCGGCGACTACTCCTACAATGAGCAGTTCTTC	CASSLAGDYSYNEQFF
-	TRBV19	TRBJ2-1	TRBD1	TGTGCCAGTAGTATATTCTCCGGGACAGCCTCCTACAATGAGCAGTTCTTC	CASSIFSGTASYNEQFF
few	TRBV4-2	TRBJ2-5	-	TGTGCCAGCAGCCAAGATCCCAGGGAAGAGACCCAGTACTTC	CASSQDPREETQYF
-	TRBV5-4	TRBJ1-5	TRBD1	TGTGCCAGCAGCCAACCGGGACAGGCGAGATATAGCAATCAGCCCCAGCATTTT	CASSQPGQARYSNQPQHF
once	TRBV7-8	TRBJ2-7	TRBD2	TGTGCCAGCAGCTTTAGCGGGAGCGGTTATTCCTACGAGCAGTACTTC	CASSFSGSGYSYEQYF
-	TRBV5-1	TRBJ2-3	TRBD1	TGCGCCAGCAGCTCGGGGACAGGGCTTTCCACAGATACGCAGTATTTT	CASSSGTGLSTDTQYF
once	TRBV30	TRBJ2-6	-	TGTGCCTGGAGTGGGGGTGGGACTGCGGGGATCAACGTCCTGACTTTC	CAWSGGGTAGINVLTF
once	TRBV27	TRBJ1-1	-	TGTGCCAGCAGTTTATCGACAGCGGGAGGGACTGAAGCTTTCTTT	CASSLSTAGGTEAFF
-	TRBV27	TRBJ2-1	TRBD2	TGTGCCAGCACCAGGGCAGCGGGAGCTAGTGAGCAGTTCTTC	CASTRAAGASEQFF
-	TRBV5-1	TRBJ2-1	TRBD2	TGCGCCAGCAGCTTATTAGCGGGAGGGGCGGATGAGCAGTTCTTC	CASSLLAGGADEQFF
-	TRBV6-1	TRBJ1-1	-	TGTGCCAGCAGCCAGGGGTGTGAAGCTTTCTTT	CASSQGCEAFF
-	TRBV5-6	TRBJ1-3	-	TGTGCCAGCAGCGCGGAATCCGGGACACCAAAGAGCTCTGGAAACACCATATATTTT	CASSAESGTPKSSGNTIYF
-	TRBV6-5	TRBJ2-1	TRBD1	TGTGCCAGCAGTAGACAGGGGGTCGAGCAGTTCTTC	CASSRQGVEQFF
-	TRBV13	TRBJ1-1	-	TGTGCCAGCAGCTCCCCTGACAGAATGAACACTGAAGCTTTCTTT	CASSSPDRMNTEAFF
-	TRBV5-6	TRBJ2-2	TRBD1	TGTGCCAGCAGCAGAGCCGGGACAGGGGCCACCGGGGAGCTGTTTTTT	CASSRAGTGATGELFF
few	TRBV7-9	TRBJ1-4	-	TGTGCCAGCAGCGGTGGGAGGGTCAAGGCTGAAAAACTGTTTTTT	CASSGGRVKAEKLFF
-	TRBV11-3	TRBJ2-7	-	TGTGCCAGCAGTGGATTAGGCAGGGAGGAGGACGAGCAGTACTTC	CASSGLGREEDEQYF
-	TRBV4-1	TRBJ2-3	TRBD2	TGCGCCAGCAGCCAAGGGGAGGGGCTAGCAGGGTCGGATACGCAGTATTTT	CASSQGEGLAGSDTQYF
-	TRBV5-4	TRBJ2-5	TRBD1	TGTGCCAGCAGCTTGGATTACAGGGGGGAAGAGGAGACCCAGTACTTC	CASSLDYRGEEETQYF
-	TRBV7-2	TRBJ1-3	-	TGTGCCAGCAGCTTAGAGACAGGCATCTCTGGAAACACCATATATTTT	CASSLETGISGNTIYF
-	TRBV4-1	TRBJ1-2	-	TGCGCCAGCAGCCAAGAGGAGGGAGCTGGCTACACCTTC	CASSQEEGAGYTF
-	TRBV6-5	TRBJ2-7	-	TGTGCCAGCAGCCATCCCGGCAGGGCCTACGAGCAGTACTTC	CASSHPGRAYEQYF
few	TRBV6-5	TRBJ1-1	TRBD1	TGTGCCAGCCAGCCGGGACAGGGGGCAACTGAAGCTTTCTTT	CASQPGQGATEAFF
once	TRBV30	TRBJ1-5	-	TGTGCCTGGAGTGGGACAGAGAATCAGCCCCAGCATTTT	CAWSGTENQPQHF
-	TRBV9	TRBJ1-1	-	TGTGCCAGCAGCGTAGTGGACACTTTGACTGAAGCTTTCTTT	CASSVVDTLTEAFF
-	TRBV7-2	TRBJ2-7	TRBD2	TGTGCCAGCAGCCCCGGTGGTAGCGGGGGAATCTACGAGCAGTACTTC	CASSPGGSGGIYEQYF
-	TRBV2	TRBJ1-1	TRBD1	TGTGCCAGCAGTCAGAGGGACAGGGTCACTGAAGCTTTCTTT	CASSQRDRVTEAFF
-	TRBV4-1	TRBJ2-5	-	TGCGCCAGCAGCCAAGAAGGAGGGACAGTAGTAACTTTTAGGCAGTACTTC	CASSQEGGTVVTFRQYF
-	TRBV30	TRBJ2-7	TRBD1	TGTGCCTGGGAGGGGGCAGGTCCCTACGAGCAGTACTTC	CAWEGAGPYEQYF
-	TRBV13	TRBJ2-2	-	TGTGCCAGCAGCTCCTTCGGGACAACGAACACCGGGGAGCTGTTTTTT	CASSSFGTTNTGELFF
-	TRBV30	TRBJ1-3	-	TGTGCCTGGAGCTGGGCAGCCTCTGGAAACACCATATATTTT	CAWSWAASGNTIYF
-	TRBV5-1	TRBJ2-7	-	TGCGCCAGCAGCTTGGACAGCGAGCAGTACTTC	CASSLDSEQYF
-	TRBV11-2	TRBJ2-3	-	TGTGCCAGCAGAAGACTACAATCGGATACGCAGTATTTT	CASRRLQSDTQYF
-	TRBV10-2	TRBJ1-5	-	TGCGCCAGCAGACAGGGCTACAATCAGCCCCAGCATTTT	CASRQGYNQPQHF
-	TRBV19	TRBJ1-5	-	TGTGCCAGTAGTATAGATCGAGGGCCCCAGCCCCAGCATTTT	CASSIDRGPQPQHF
-	TRBV6-5	TRBJ2-7	-	TGTGCCAGCAGAAACGCGGCAACAGGGTCCTACGAGCAGTACTTC	CASRNAATGSYEQYF
-	TRBV10-3	TRBJ1-1	TRBD1	TGTGCCATCACCCGCGGGGACAGGGGGAATGGGATATCTGAAGCTTTCTTT	CAITRGDRGNGISEAFF
-	TRBV19	TRBJ2-1	TRBD2	TGTGCCAGTAGTAGCGGGAGGTTTAATGAGCAGTTCTTC	CASSSGRFNEQFF
-	TRBV10-3	TRBJ2-7	TRBD2	TGTGCCATCAGTGGGACTAGCGGGAGGACCGAGCAGTACTTC	CAISGTSGRTEQYF
-	TRBV30	TRBJ2-7	TRBD2	TGTGCCTGCCCGGGACTAGCGGGATCGTACGAGCAGTACTTC	CACPGLAGSYEQYF
-	TRBV7-8	TRBJ2-7	-	TGTGCCAGCAGCAAGGACAGAGGGATATCCTACGAGCAGTACTTC	CASSKDRGISYEQYF
-	TRBV27	TRBJ2-7	-	TGTGCCAGCAGCTCGGGACTGAAATCCTACGAGCAGTACTTC	CASSSGLKSYEQYF
-	TRBV6-5	TRBJ2-3	-	TGTGCCAGCAGGTCTACGGCAGATACGCAGTATTTT	CASRSTADTQYF
-	TRBV29-1	TRBJ2-3	TRBD2	TGCAGCGTTGCCTGGCCCAGCGGGAGGGCCGTTGGAGATACGCAGTATTTT	CSVAWPSGRAVGDTQYF
-	TRBV5-6	TRBJ2-5	-	TGTGCCAGCAGCTTCAAGCCGTACCAAGAGACCCAGTACTTC	CASSFKPYQETQYF
-	TRBV30	TRBJ2-7	-	TGTGCCTGGAGTAGAGGGCAAAAGGGTTCCGAGCAGTACTTC	CAWSRGQKGSEQYF
-	TRBV7-9	TRBJ2-2	TRBD1	TGTGCCAGCAGCTCAGACAGGGGCCTCACCGGGGAGCTGTTTTTT	CASSSDRGLTGELFF
-	TRBV7-3	TRBJ2-3	-	TGTGCCAGCAGCTCAGATCCGGGACTCACAGATACGCAGTATTTT	CASSSDPGLTDTQYF
-	TRBV4-2	TRBJ2-5	-	TGTGCCAGCAGCCAAGCAGGATATCAAGAGACCCAGTACTTC	CASSQAGYQETQYF
-	TRBV27	TRBJ2-1	-	TGTGCCAGCTCGCCAGCGGCCTTCTCCTACAATGAGCAGTTCTTC	CASSPAAFSYNEQFF
-	TRBV4-1	TRBJ2-3	TRBD2	TGCGCCAGCAGCCAGCCGGGACTAGCGGGAGGAGATACGCAGTATTTT	CASSQPGLAGGDTQYF
-	TRBV9	TRBJ2-7	TRBD1	TGTGCCAGCAGCGTAGTACAGGGGGCTGTCTACGAGCAGTACTTC	CASSVVQGAVYEQYF
-	TRBV5-4	TRBJ2-5	-	TGTGCCAGCAGCTCCACCTCAGTCCCGGGCGGGGAGACCCAGTACTTC	CASSSTSVPGGETQYF